This T cell receptor (beta chain) was recorded in a study of regulatory T cells in long-lasting Graves disease. Study-level background: Graves' patients (newly diagnosed) had been on antithyroid drugs under 3 months.

Building of the TCR beta libraries involved iRepertoire HTBI primers and Arm-PCR of CDR3 regions. Each CDR3 protein is one row after TCRdb ran MiXCR on the multiplex PCR reads. The sample contains a few hundred thousand distinct CDR3 sequences, around 15% of which appear only once. Time point described: newly diagnosed GD, antithyroid drugs for less than 3 months. Making the TCR library involved RNA that had been extracted from PBMCs. In its sample, this clonotype was seen many times. In addition, the sample was reused for a study of T cells in Graves' hyperthyroidism and ophthalmopathy. That work contributes: First-round RT-PCR with HTBI primers amplified the TCR CDR3 region. Ophthalmopathy prediction by the model preceded onset by a median roughly 6 months.

Source: peripheral blood mononuclear cells (PBMCs), taken at new diagnosis, from a patient treated with antithyroid drugs. The TCR originated in a man aged 40-49 years with Graves disease.

The DNA for the CDR3 is TGTGCCTGGAGCCTTGAGCAGGGAGGTCAGCCCCAGCATTTT. Residues: CAWSLEQGGQPQHF. The chain joins TRBV30 to TRBJ1-5, with a weak D call TRBD1 (5 bases). The germline CDR1 and CDR2 sequences are GTSNPN and SVGIG (reference sequence). Trimming shortened V by 3 bases and J by 6 bases, and 15 bases separated the two germline ends. The CDR3 loop spans 14 amino acids.